One and the same sample provided the 29 T cell receptor beta chains below, sequenced in a study of blood T cell repertoires in COVID-19. Generated by immunoSEQ multiplex PCR, the TCRdb table keeps only in-frame clones and is missing some. The sample records about 190,000 clones, roughly 84% being singletons. Material for sequencing was PBMCs or T cells enriched from blood (not recorded which). The receptors were gathered from a woman aged 30 to 39 who had recovered from COVID-19.

The J gene is TRBJ1-5, the V gene TRBV24-1; the D gene is possibly TRBD1 (5 bases). Per the germline V gene, CDR1 is KGHDR and CDR2 is SFDVKD. V dropped 5 bases and J dropped 3 bases, with 13 bases sitting between them. The CDR3 extends over 15 amino acids. The DNA of the CDR3 is TGTGCCACCAGTGGCTCTGGGGGGAACAATCAGCCCCAGCATTTT. This codes for CATSGSGGNNQPQHF.

The chain carries TRBV5-5 and TRBJ1-1; TRBD1 aligns across 8 bases. Per the germline V gene, CDR1 is SGHKS and CDR2 is YYEKEE (reference sequence). With 3 bases clipped from V and 4 bases from J, the junction kept 5 bases outside the gene matches. The CDR3 consists of 14 residues. The CDR3: CASSSYRGITEAFF. The CDR3 region has the DNA TGTGCCAGCAGCTCGTACAGGGGGATCACTGAAGCTTTCTTT.

This sequence joins TRBV19 and TRBJ1-1; TRBD1 matches at 7 bases. This CDR3 region has 14 residues. The trim removed 4 bases at V and 4 bases at J, leaving 6 bases unmatched. Per germline, CDR1 LNHDA and CDR2 SQIVND (reference sequence). CDR3 sequence: CASSTDRVGTEAFF. CDR3 coding DNA: TGTGCCAGTAGTACCGACAGGGTCGGCACTGAAGCTTTCTTT.

The chain joins TRBV5-1 to TRBJ2-3, with 7 bases matching TRBD1. The CDR3 spans 15 residues. Germline values: CDR1 SGHRS, CDR2 YFSETQ. J lost 1 base, V lost 2 bases, and 4 bases had no gene match. Written as DNA, the CDR3 is TGCGCCAGCAGCTTACAGGGGCCTCGCACAGATACGCAGTATTTT. It translates to CASSLQGPRTDTQYF. Full variable domain (rest looked up from reference TRBV5-1 and TRBJ2-3): KAGVTQTPRYLIKTRGQQVTLSCSPISGHRSVSWYQQTPGQGLQFLFEYFSETQRNKGNFPGRFSGRQFSNSRSEMNVSTLELGDSALYLCASSLQGPRTDTQYFGPGTRLTVL.

This clone was picked up one time. The V gene is TRBV9, the J gene TRBJ2-7; 9 positions match TRBD1. Germline-derived CDR1 and CDR2 are SGDLS and YYNGEE. J lost 1 base, V lost 0 bases, and 2 bases had no gene match. The CDR3 covers 15 residues. CDR3 in DNA: TGTGCCAGCAGCGTAGCGGACAGGGGATCCTACGAGCAGTACTTC. This codes for CASSVADRGSYEQYF.

This sequence joins TRBV28 and TRBJ1-5; the D is unclear. CDR3 size: 14 residues. V was pared by 3 bases and J by 5 bases, with 11 bases between. Germline-derived CDR1 and CDR2 are MDHEN and SYDVKM. The CDR3 reads CASSFQWADQPQHF. In nucleotides, the CDR3 is TGTGCCAGCAGTTTTCAGTGGGCTGATCAGCCCCAGCATTTT.

V and J are TRBV6-2 or TRBV6-3 and TRBJ2-3, with 7 bases matching TRBD2. Germline assignment: CDR1 MNHEY and CDR2 SVGEGT. Trimming cost V 0 bases and J 4 bases; bases outside gene matches: 7. This CDR3 spans 16 amino acids. CDR3: CASSYSGGRRADTQYF. The DNA for the CDR3 is TGTGCCAGCAGTTACTCCGGCGGGAGAAGGGCAGATACGCAGTATTTT.

The V and J genes are TRBV7-2 and TRBJ1-3, with D tentatively TRBD1 (5 bases). Germline V gene data show CDR1 as SGHTA and CDR2 as FQGNSA. There are 14 residues in the CDR3. The V and J ends lost 6 bases and 2 bases respectively, with 11 bases between them. The CDR3 nucleotides are TGTGCCAGCAGGGGCGGGGGGACTGGAAACACCATATATTTT. Protein product: CASRGGGTGNTIYF.

The chain carries TRBV6-5 and TRBJ1-6; unclear D gene. This CDR3 has 14 residues. V lost 9 bases, J lost 5 bases, and 14 bases lay in between. Looked up from germline, CDR1 is MNHEY and CDR2 is SVGAGI. DNA of the CDR3: TGTGCCAGTACACGAGAGGAGCATAATTCACCCCTCCACTTT. Its translation is CASTREEHNSPLHF.

The chain is built from TRBV7-9 and TRBJ2-7; 9 positions match TRBD1. Germline V gene sequence: CDR1 SEHNR, CDR2 FQNEAQ (reference sequence). The CDR3 has 14 residues. J gave up 5 bases and V 5 bases, and 7 bases lay outside the gene matches. CDR3 in DNA: TGTGCCAGCAGCCCAGGACAGGGGCAGGACGAGCAGTACGTC. It translates to CASSPGQGQDEQYV.

This clone was seen only once. This chain joins TRBV18 and TRBJ1-5, with D maybe TRBD1 (6 bases). The CDR3 extends over 14 amino acids. The ends were cut back, 2 bases at V and 1 base at J, with 6 bases in the middle. Germline V CDR1 and CDR2: KGHSH, LQKENI. CDR3 loop: CASSPGQSNQPQHF. The CDR3 coding sequence is TGTGCCAGCTCACCAGGACAGAGCAATCAGCCCCAGCATTTT.

The chain is built from TRBV3-1 (or the pseudogene TRBV3-2) and TRBJ2-5; 8 nucleotides align to TRBD2. Per the germline V gene, CDR1 is LGHDT and CDR2 is YNNKEL (reference sequence). The CDR3 has 16 amino acids. V lost 0 bases to trimming and J lost 5 bases; unmatched junction nucleotides: 8. CDR3 in DNA: TGTGCCAGCAGCCAAGATCTTGGCGGGGGGAGTGAGACCCAGTACTTC. Translating it yields CASSQDLGGGSETQYF.

V and J are TRBV19 and TRBJ1-5; D possibly corresponds to TRBD1 (5 bases). V lost 4 bases to trimming and J lost 1 base, with 8 bases between them. Germline V gene data show CDR1 as LNHDA and CDR2 as SQIVND (reference sequence). The CDR3 is 14 residues long. CDR3 DNA sequence: TGTGCCAGTAGTAGCCAGGGCAGCAATCAGCCCCAGCATTTT. This encodes CASSSQGSNQPQHF.

The rearrangement uses TRBV30 and TRBJ2-7, with D possibly matching TRBD2 (5 bases). The CDR3 has 14 amino acids. Germline-derived CDR1 and CDR2 are GTSNPN and SVGIG (reference sequence). Trimming removed 4 bases at V and 6 bases at J, with 19 bases between. CDR3 nucleotides: TGTGCCTGGATCGGGGTCGGGCAACCTTCCGAGCAGTACTTC. Residues: CAWIGVGQPSEQYF.

This chain uses TRBV12-5 with TRBJ2-3; D not certain. The germline gives CDR1 LGHNT, CDR2 FRNRAP. V lost 2 bases, J lost 1 base, and 4 bases lay in between. The CDR3 totals 13 residues. The CDR3 sequence is CASGLSGTDTQYF. CDR3 nucleotide sequence: TGTGCTAGTGGTTTGTCGGGCACAGATACGCAGTATTTT.

The chain carries TRBV3-1 (or the pseudogene TRBV3-2) and TRBJ1-6; 10 nucleotides match TRBD1. The CDR3 covers 16 residues. The ends lost 4 bases at V and 4 bases at J; junction bases unmatched: 4. CDR1 is LGHDT and CDR2 is YNNKEL in the germline V gene (reference sequence). CDR3 region: CASSRGGQGYNSPLHF. In DNA, the CDR3 is TGTGCCAGCAGCCGGGGGGGACAGGGGTATAATTCACCCCTCCACTTT.

CDR3 sequence: CAKYREGEQYF. CDR3 coding DNA: TGTGCCAAATACAGGGAGGGGGAGCAGTACTTC. J is TRBJ2-7 and V is TRBV21-1; the table names TRBD2, a call not compared with the DNA. TRBV21-1 represents a pseudogene. The CDR3 is 11 residues long.

As regards this clone: Germline is not matched at one junction end, which may reflect a read error. CDR3 loop: CGSSLFAGGVGNQPQHF. CDR3 nucleotides: TGTGGCAGCAGTTTATTTGCAGGGGGCGTAGGTAATCAGCCCCAGCATTTT. The chain recombines TRBV27 with TRBJ1-5, with TRBD1 identical over 8 bases. Germline V gene lookup returns CDR1 MNHEY and CDR2 SMNVEV (reference sequence). The CDR3 is 17 residues long.

This chain links TRBV11-2 with TRBJ2-4, with D possibly being TRBD1 (5 bases). Trimming removed 3 bases from V and 0 bases from J, with 6 bases in between. The CDR3 is made up of 14 amino acids. Germline assignment: CDR1 SGHAT and CDR2 FQNNGV. In DNA form, the CDR3 reads TGTGCCAGCAGCTTGACAGTAGCCAAAAACATTCAGTACTTC. Its protein product is CASSLTVAKNIQYF.

The chain uses TRBV7-9 and TRBJ1-6; weak D call: TRBD1 (5 bases). The V end lost 5 bases, the J end lost 10 bases, and 15 bases lay between the germline ends. This CDR3 is 14 amino acids long. From germline, CDR1 is SEHNR and CDR2 FQNEAQ (reference sequence). The CDR3 reads CASSLEGAGSPLHF. DNA of the CDR3: TGTGCCAGCAGCCTGGAAGGGGCCGGATCACCCCTCCACTTT.

The chain has TRBV28 and TRBJ2-7, with 8 bases fitting TRBD2. V was pared by 7 bases and J by 6 bases, with 11 bases of the junction left unmatched. This CDR3 contains 14 residues. The germline CDR1 and CDR2 sequences are MDHEN and SYDVKM. The CDR3 spells CASKPGGGWGEQYF. Written as DNA, the CDR3 is TGTGCCAGCAAACCCGGGGGGGGCTGGGGCGAGCAGTACTTC.

The chain has TRBV1 and TRBJ2-1; the table's D call, TRBD2, has no DNA check behind it. TRBV1 is tagged as a pseudogene. The CDR3 loop spans 16 amino acids. The chain's CDR3 is CTSSQDKSPRESEQFF. DNA for the CDR3: TGCACCAGCAGCCAAGATAAGAGTCCGAGGGAAAGTGAGCAGTTCTTC.

The chain carries TRBV7-3 and TRBJ2-7, with 9 bases identical to TRBD1. Germline V gene data show CDR1 as SGHTA and CDR2 as FQGTGA. V lost 1 base to trimming and J lost 3 bases; unmatched junction nucleotides: 10. The CDR3 is made up of 17 amino acids. The CDR3 spells CASSLNLAPGQGYEQYF. For the CDR3, the DNA is TGTGCCAGCAGCTTAAATTTAGCCCCGGGACAGGGCTACGAGCAGTACTTC.

V is TRBV7-2 and J is TRBJ2-7; no clear D gene. V gave up 1 base and J gave up 0 bases, with 10 bases separating them. The CDR3 has 15 residues. CDR1 SGHTA and CDR2 FQGNSA come from the germline V gene. CDR3 DNA sequence: TGTGCCAGCAGCTTAGACTTAAGAAGCTCCTACGAGCAGTACTTC. Amino acids: CASSLDLRSSYEQYF.

This clone came up once. The chain combines TRBV3-1 (or the pseudogene TRBV3-2) with TRBJ1-3, with D uncertain. The V and J ends lost 2 bases and 0 bases respectively, with 11 bases between them. The CDR3 sequence is 16 residues long. Germline lookup yields CDR1 LGHDT and CDR2 YNNKEL (reference sequence). For the CDR3, the DNA is TGTGCCAGCAGCCAACTTTCGGGAACCTCTGGAAACACCATATATTTT. The encoded protein is CASSQLSGTSGNTIYF.

This clone was detected a few times. The rearrangement links TRBV28 to TRBJ2-1; TRBD2 matches at 8 bases. CDR1 and CDR2 (germline): MDHEN, SYDVKM. Trimming took 6 bases from V and 2 from J; bases not matched to a gene: 9. The CDR3 extends over 16 amino acids. CDR3 DNA: TGTGCCAGCAGACTTCAAACTAGCGGTGCCTACAATGAGCAGTTCTTC. Translating gives CASRLQTSGAYNEQFF.

This rearrangement joins TRBV2 to TRBJ2-2; D is perhaps TRBD2 (5 bases). The CDR3 has 12 amino acids. V lost 6 bases and J 7 bases, leaving 9 bases between the germline ends. CDR1 is SNHLY and CDR2 is FYNNEI in the germline V gene. The CDR3 nucleotides are TGTGCCAGCAGGAGGGATAGCGGGGAGCTGTTTTTT. It is translated as CASRRDSGELFF. The full variable domain, rest sourced from reference TRBV2 and TRBJ2-2, is EPEVTQTPSHQVTQMGQEVILRCVPISNHLYFYWYRQILGQKVEFLVSFYNNEISEKSEIFDDQFSVERPDGSNFTLKIRSTKLEDSAMYFCASRRDSGELFFGEGSRLTVL.

The rearrangement uses TRBV9 and TRBJ1-2; 7 nucleotides match TRBD1. J gave up 4 bases and V 3 bases, and 9 bases lay outside the gene matches. CDR3 size: 15 residues. Germline V CDR1 and CDR2: SGDLS, YYNGEE. CDR3 region: CASSGRQGIGYGYTF. CDR3 nucleotide sequence: TGTGCCAGCAGCGGAAGACAGGGTATAGGCTATGGCTACACCTTC.

In its sample, this clone was seen many times. The chain joins TRBV7-2 to TRBJ2-1, with TRBD2 identical over 8 bases. Germline trimming cut 5 bases from V and 1 base from J; bases unmatched to any gene: 1. There are 14 residues in the CDR3. Per germline, CDR1 SGHTA and CDR2 FQGNSA. DNA for the CDR3: TGTGCCAGCAGCCGCGGGGGGTCCTACAATGAGCAGTTCTTC. Encoded protein: CASSRGGSYNEQFF.